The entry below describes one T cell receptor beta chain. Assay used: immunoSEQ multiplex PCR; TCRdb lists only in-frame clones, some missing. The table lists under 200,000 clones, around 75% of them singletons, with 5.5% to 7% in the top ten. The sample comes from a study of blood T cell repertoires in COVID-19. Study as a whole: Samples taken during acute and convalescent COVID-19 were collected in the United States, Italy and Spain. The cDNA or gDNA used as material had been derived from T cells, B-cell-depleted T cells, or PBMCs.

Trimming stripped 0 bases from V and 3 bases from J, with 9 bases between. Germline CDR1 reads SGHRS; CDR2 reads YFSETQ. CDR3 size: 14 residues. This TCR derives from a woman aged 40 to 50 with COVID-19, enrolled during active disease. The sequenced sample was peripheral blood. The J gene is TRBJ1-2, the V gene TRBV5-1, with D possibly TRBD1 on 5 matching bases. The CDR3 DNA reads TGCGCCAGCAGCTTGGACAGGTCTCACTATGGCTACACCTTC. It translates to CASSLDRSHYGYTF.